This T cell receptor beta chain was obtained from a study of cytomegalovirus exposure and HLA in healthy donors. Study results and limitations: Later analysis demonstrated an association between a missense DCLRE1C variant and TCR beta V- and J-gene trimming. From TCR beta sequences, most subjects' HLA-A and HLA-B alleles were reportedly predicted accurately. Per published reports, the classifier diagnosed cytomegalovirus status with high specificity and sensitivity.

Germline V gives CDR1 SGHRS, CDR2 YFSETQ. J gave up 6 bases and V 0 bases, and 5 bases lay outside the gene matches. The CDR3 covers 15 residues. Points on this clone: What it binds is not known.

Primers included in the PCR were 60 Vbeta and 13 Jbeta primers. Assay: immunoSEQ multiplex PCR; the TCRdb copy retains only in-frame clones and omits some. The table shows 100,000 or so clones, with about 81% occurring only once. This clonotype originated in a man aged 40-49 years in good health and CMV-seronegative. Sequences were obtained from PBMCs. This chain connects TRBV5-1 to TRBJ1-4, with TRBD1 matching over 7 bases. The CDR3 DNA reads TGCGCCAGCAGCTTGGTAGGCAGGGGGGATGAAAAACTGTTTTTT. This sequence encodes CASSLVGRGDEKLFF.